These 22 T cell receptor beta chains were all obtained from the same sample, sequenced in a study of T cell responses to AZD1222 COVID-19 vaccine. The data were produced by immunoSEQ multiplex PCR, yet TCRdb's version contains in-frame clones alone and is incomplete. The sample yields tens of thousands of clones, under 95% seen once. The starting material was peripheral blood, obtained on day 0 of AZD1222 vaccination. Every receptor here comes from an adult in good health.

The genes are TRBV28 and TRBJ2-1; D is unresolved. The germline gives CDR1 MDHEN, CDR2 SYDVKM. CDR3 length: 17 residues. Trimming pared 7 bases from V and 6 bases from J, leaving 25 bases between. The CDR3 reads CASIGSVGTPASNEQFF. CDR3 bases: TGTGCCAGCATTGGCTCTGTGGGAACTCCCGCGAGCAATGAGCAGTTCTTC.

The CDR3: CASSLFGHQETQYF. DNA of the CDR3: TGCGCCAGCAGCTTGTTTGGACATCAAGAGACCCAGTACTTC. The rearrangement uses TRBV5-1 and TRBJ2-5; tentatively, D is TRBD1 (5 bases). The germline gives CDR1 SGHRS, CDR2 YFSETQ. Trimming removed 1 base at V and 2 bases at J, with 9 bases between. The CDR3 sequence is 14 residues long.

As DNA, the CDR3 is TGTGCCAGCAGTTTCGGACACCAAACTAATGAAAAACTGTTTTTT. This codes for CASSFGHQTNEKLFF. The chain combines TRBV28 with TRBJ1-4; tentatively, D is TRBD1 (5 bases). The CDR3 has 15 residues. The germline gives CDR1 MDHEN, CDR2 SYDVKM. V was shortened by 3 bases and J by 1 base, with 9 bases between the two germline ends.

The chain couples TRBV18 to TRBJ1-2, with D perhaps matching TRBD1 (5 bases). Trimming removed 3 bases from V and 2 bases from J, with 10 bases in between. The CDR3 extends over 14 amino acids. The germline V gene has CDR1 KGHSH and CDR2 LQKENI. The CDR3 region is CASSPGDRNYGYTF. The DNA for the CDR3 is TGTGCCAGCTCACCGGGAGACAGAAACTATGGCTACACCTTC. The full variable domain, completed using reference TRBV18 and TRBJ1-2, is NAGVMQNPRHLVRRRGQEARLRCSPMKGHSHVYWYRQLPEEGLKFMVYLQKENIIDESGMPKERFSAEFPKEGPSILRIQQVVRGDSAAYFCASSPGDRNYGYTFGSGTRLTVV.

The rearrangement links TRBV18 to TRBJ1-6, with no clear D. CDR1 and CDR2 from the germline V gene are KGHSH and LQKENI. This CDR3 has 13 amino acids. With 7 bases removed from V and 8 bases from J, the gap between germline ends came to 12 bases. CDR3 DNA sequence: TGTGCCAGCTGCGCGGGATTGGATTCACCCCTCCACTTT. Translation: CASCAGLDSPLHF.

The chain combines TRBV19 with TRBJ1-6, with D possibly TRBD1 on 5 matching bases. Germline-derived CDR1 and CDR2 are LNHDA and SQIVND (reference sequence). This CDR3 spans 16 amino acids. Trimming removed 5 bases from V and 10 bases from J, with 21 bases in between. The DNA of the CDR3 is TGTGCCAGTAGTTTACCCTTTTCGGGGGACGTCTCACCCCTCCACTTT. Its protein product is CASSLPFSGDVSPLHF.

CDR3 amino acids: CASSPLPFGVSPLHF. The CDR3 coding sequence is TGTGCCAGCAGCCCTCTCCCCTTCGGGGTTTCACCCCTCCACTTT. The chain recombines TRBV5-6 with TRBJ1-6, with D uncertain. The CDR3 has 15 residues. Germline V gene data show CDR1 as SGHDT and CDR2 as YYEEEE. Trimming cost V 4 bases and J 9 bases, with 17 bases left between them.

The V call is TRBV3-1 (or the pseudogene TRBV3-2), the J call TRBJ2-2, with no clear D. With 1 base removed from V and 7 bases from J, the gap between germline ends came to 10 bases. The CDR3 sequence is 14 residues long. The germline gives CDR1 LGHDT, CDR2 YNNKEL (reference sequence). CDR3 sequence: CASSQVLGFGELFF. As DNA, the CDR3 is TGTGCCAGCAGCCAAGTCTTGGGGTTCGGGGAGCTGTTTTTT.

The chain couples TRBV5-1 to TRBJ2-7, with 10 bases lining up with TRBD1. Germline V gene lookup returns CDR1 SGHRS and CDR2 YFSETQ. CDR3 length: 14 amino acids. V trimming: 1 base; J trimming: 4 bases; junction bases outside the gene matches: 2. CDR3 in DNA: TGCGCCAGCAGCTTGTCGGGACAGGGGTACGAGCAGTACTTC. Its protein product is CASSLSGQGYEQYF.

V is TRBV7-3 and J is TRBJ1-6, with D uncertain. Germline-derived CDR1 and CDR2 are SGHTA and FQGTGA. The CDR3 is 13 amino acids. Between the trimmed V and J ends, which lost 0 bases and 6 bases, there was a span of 3 bases. CDR3 coding DNA: TGTGCCAGCAGCTTAACCCTTAATTCACCCCTCCACTTT. Its protein is CASSLTLNSPLHF. Full variable domain (rest looked up from reference TRBV7-3 and TRBJ1-6): GAGVSQTPSNKVTEKGKYVELRCDPISGHTALYWYRQSLGQGPEFLIYFQGTGAADDSGLPNDRFFAVRPEGSVSTLKIQRTERGDSAVYLCASSLTLNSPLHFGNGTRLTVT.

The chain has TRBV9 and TRBJ1-2, with a possible D match to TRBD1 (5 bases). The germline V gene has CDR1 SGDLS and CDR2 YYNGEE. The CDR3 covers 15 residues. The V gene lost 0 bases and the J gene lost 2 bases, with 11 bases spanning the gap. CDR3 sequence: CASSVDGAANYGYTF. Here the CDR3 DNA reads TGTGCCAGCAGCGTAGATGGGGCAGCCAACTATGGCTACACCTTC.

The rearrangement joins TRBV4-2 to TRBJ1-6; no clear D. Germline V gene sequence: CDR1 LGHNA, CDR2 YNFKEQ. V gave up 0 bases and J gave up 10 bases, with 19 bases separating them. CDR3 length: 17 residues. For the CDR3, the DNA is TGTGCCAGCAGCCAAGATTCTGAGGATGCAAATTGGTCACCCCTCCACTTT. This gives the protein CASSQDSEDANWSPLHF.

The chain recombines TRBV2 with TRBJ2-3; TRBD2 matches 7 bases. CDR1 and CDR2 (germline): SNHLY, FYNNEI. V gave up 10 bases and J gave up 1 base; unmatched junction bases: 5. The CDR3 runs 13 residues. This CDR3 reads CATGGTGTDTQYF. CDR3 nucleotide sequence: TGTGCCACCGGGGGGACGGGCACAGATACGCAGTATTTT.

The chain recombines TRBV15 with TRBJ1-6; 9 nucleotides agree with TRBD1. The CDR3 totals 16 residues. Germline V gene data show CDR1 as LNHNV and CDR2 as YYDKDF (reference sequence). Trimming cost V 1 base and J 8 bases; bases outside gene matches: 6. The CDR3 region is CATSRGGQGLYSPLHF. The CDR3 region has the DNA TGTGCCACCAGCAGAGGAGGACAGGGGTTGTATTCACCCCTCCACTTT.

The chain combines TRBV19 with TRBJ1-3; no clear D. This CDR3 is built from 14 residues. In germline, CDR1 is LNHDA, CDR2 SQIVND (reference sequence). V lost 4 bases, J lost 0 bases, and 7 bases lay in between. The CDR3 spells CASSRLVSGNTIYF. CDR3 nucleotide sequence: TGTGCCAGTAGTAGACTCGTCTCTGGAAACACCATATATTTT.

This clone was picked up a small number of times. The chain recombines TRBV10-3 with TRBJ1-3; maybe TRBD1 (5 bases). Trimming left V 2 bases short and J 3 bases short, with 5 bases between. The CDR3 consists of 13 residues. CDR1 ENHRY and CDR2 SYGVKD come from the germline V gene. The CDR3 DNA reads as TGTGCCATCAGTGAGGGGGGTGGAAACACCATATATTTT. Protein sequence: CAISEGGGNTIYF.

A few counts support this clone. The genes are TRBV7-9 and TRBJ1-5, with TRBD1 as a possible D gene (6 bases). Trimming cost V 4 bases and J 0 bases, with 10 bases left between them. The CDR3 has 15 residues. In germline, CDR1 is SEHNR, CDR2 FQNEAQ (reference sequence). The CDR3 sequence: CASSSQGDSNQPQHF. DNA of the CDR3: TGTGCCAGCAGCTCACAGGGAGATAGCAATCAGCCCCAGCATTTT.

The rearrangement joins TRBV6-1 to TRBJ1-4; 10 positions match TRBD1. This CDR3 is 17 amino acids long. The V gene end was trimmed by 4 bases and the J gene end by 5 bases; junction bases not matched to a gene: 10. Germline V lookup: CDR1 MNHNS, CDR2 SASEGT. CDR3 in DNA: TGTGCCAGCAGTGTAACCGGGACAGGGGAAGGCAATGAAAAACTGTTTTTT. This gives the protein CASSVTGTGEGNEKLFF.

The V and J genes are TRBV6-2 or TRBV6-3 and TRBJ1-2; 8 bases are shared with TRBD1. This CDR3 has 17 residues. CDR1 is MNHEY and CDR2 is SVGEGT in the germline V gene. J gave up 4 bases and V 5 bases, and 15 bases lay outside the gene matches. The CDR3 DNA reads as TGTGCCAGCAGTCAGCCATGGACAGGGCGGAGGGTCTATGGCTACACCTTC. Translating gives CASSQPWTGRRVYGYTF.

V is TRBV4-3 and J is TRBJ1-2; TRBD1 is a possible D gene (6 bases). Trimming shortened V by 0 bases and J by 5 bases, and 16 bases separated the two germline ends. The CDR3 loop spans 16 amino acids. The germline CDR1 and CDR2 sequences are LGHNA and YSLEER. The CDR3 here is CASSQDLQGWGYGYTF. The CDR3 region has the DNA TGCGCCAGCAGCCAAGATCTACAGGGCTGGGGTTATGGCTACACCTTC.

Comment on this clone: A much larger clone lies one base from this, so it may be a read error. J is TRBJ2-5 and V is TRBV9; no definite D call. Trimming removed 1 base from V and 5 bases from J, with 3 bases in between. Germline CDR1 and CDR2: SGDLS and YYNGEE. This CDR3 has 11 amino acids. CDR3 coding DNA: TGTGCCAGCAGCGTAAGGGAGACCCAGTACTTC. It yields the protein CASSVRETQYF.

The chain carries TRBV28 and TRBJ1-2; D unresolved. The CDR3 consists of 12 residues. Germline V gives CDR1 MDHEN, CDR2 SYDVKM. Trimming removed 6 bases from V and 7 bases from J, with 12 bases in between. CDR3: CASSSSTSGYTF. The CDR3 nucleotides read TGTGCCAGCAGCTCCAGTACCAGTGGCTACACCTTC.